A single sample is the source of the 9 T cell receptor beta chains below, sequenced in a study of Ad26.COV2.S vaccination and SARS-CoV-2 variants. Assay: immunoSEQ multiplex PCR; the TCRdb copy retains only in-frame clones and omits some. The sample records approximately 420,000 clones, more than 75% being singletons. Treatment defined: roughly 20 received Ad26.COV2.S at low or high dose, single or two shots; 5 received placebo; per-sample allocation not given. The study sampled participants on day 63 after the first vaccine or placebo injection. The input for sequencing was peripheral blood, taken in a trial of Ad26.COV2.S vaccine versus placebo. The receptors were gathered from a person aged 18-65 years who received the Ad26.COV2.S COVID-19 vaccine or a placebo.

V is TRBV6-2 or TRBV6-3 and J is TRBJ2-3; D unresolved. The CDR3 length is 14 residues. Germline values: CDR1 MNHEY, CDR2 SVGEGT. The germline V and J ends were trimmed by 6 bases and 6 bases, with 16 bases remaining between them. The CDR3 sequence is CASSRAGLGDTQYF. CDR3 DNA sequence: TGTGCCAGCAGCCGCGCCGGGCTCGGGGATACGCAGTATTTT.

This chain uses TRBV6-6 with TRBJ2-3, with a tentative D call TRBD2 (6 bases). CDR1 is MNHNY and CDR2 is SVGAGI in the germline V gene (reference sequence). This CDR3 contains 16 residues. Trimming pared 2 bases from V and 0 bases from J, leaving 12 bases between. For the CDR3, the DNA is TGTGCCAGCAGTTACCCGGGGGTTACTAGCACAGATACGCAGTATTTT. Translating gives CASSYPGVTSTDTQYF.

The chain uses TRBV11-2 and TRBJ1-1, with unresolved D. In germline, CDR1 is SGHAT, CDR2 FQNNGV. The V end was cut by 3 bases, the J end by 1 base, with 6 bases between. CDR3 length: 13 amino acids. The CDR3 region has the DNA TGTGCCAGCAGCTTCCAGCGGAACACTGAAGCTTTCTTT. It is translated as CASSFQRNTEAFF.

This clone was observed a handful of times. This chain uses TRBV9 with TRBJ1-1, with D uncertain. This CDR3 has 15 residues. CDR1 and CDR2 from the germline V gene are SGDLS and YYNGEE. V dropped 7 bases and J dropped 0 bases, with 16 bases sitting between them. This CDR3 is CASAPRPTMNTEAFF. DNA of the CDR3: TGTGCCAGCGCCCCCAGGCCGACCATGAACACTGAAGCTTTCTTT.

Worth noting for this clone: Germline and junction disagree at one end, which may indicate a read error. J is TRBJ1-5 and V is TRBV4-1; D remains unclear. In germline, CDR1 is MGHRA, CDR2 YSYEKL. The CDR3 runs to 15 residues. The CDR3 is CASSQVGYSNQPQHF. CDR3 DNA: TGCGCCAGCAGTCAAGTCGGATATAGCAATCAGCCCCAGCATTTT.

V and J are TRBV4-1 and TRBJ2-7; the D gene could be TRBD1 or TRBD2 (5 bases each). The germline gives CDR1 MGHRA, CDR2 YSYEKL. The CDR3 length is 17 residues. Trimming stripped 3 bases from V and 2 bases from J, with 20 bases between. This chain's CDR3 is CASSHRMEVSGTYEQYF. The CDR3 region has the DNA TGCGCCAGCAGCCACCGCATGGAGGTATCAGGGACCTACGAGCAGTACTTC.

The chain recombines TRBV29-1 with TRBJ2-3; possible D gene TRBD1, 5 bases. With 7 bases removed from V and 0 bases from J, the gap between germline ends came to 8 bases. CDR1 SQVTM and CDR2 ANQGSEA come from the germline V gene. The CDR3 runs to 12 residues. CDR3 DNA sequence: TGCAGCGCCGCAGGGAGCACAGATACGCAGTATTTT. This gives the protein CSAAGSTDTQYF.

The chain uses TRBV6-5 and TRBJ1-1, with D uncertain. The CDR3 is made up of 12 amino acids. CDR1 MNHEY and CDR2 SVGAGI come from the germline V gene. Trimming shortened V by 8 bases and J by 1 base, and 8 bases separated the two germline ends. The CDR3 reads CASEAGNTEAFF. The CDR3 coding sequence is TGTGCCAGCGAGGCCGGGAACACTGAAGCTTTCTTT.

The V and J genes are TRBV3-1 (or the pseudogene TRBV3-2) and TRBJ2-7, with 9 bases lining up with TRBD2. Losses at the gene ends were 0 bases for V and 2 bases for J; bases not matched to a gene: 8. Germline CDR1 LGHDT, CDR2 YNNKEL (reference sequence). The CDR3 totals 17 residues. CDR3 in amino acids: CASSQDASGGSPYEQYF. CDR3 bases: TGTGCCAGCAGCCAAGATGCGAGCGGGGGGAGCCCCTACGAGCAGTACTTC.